The next 29 T cell receptor beta chains were all read from a single sample in a study of CD8+ T cells in alopecia areata. RNA extraction and reverse transcription yielded cDNA as sequencing template. Profiled with immunoSEQ multiplex PCR; TCRdb holds only in-frame clones, not every one. The sample has hundreds of thousands of clones; roughly 66% are singletons. Treatment indicated: oral pan-JAK inhibitor, 5-10 mg twice daily. The sample here was CD4+ T cells sorted from blood, taken at week 44, from a patient treated with tofacitinib. These TCRs come from a human donor with alopecia areata.

The chain links TRBV5-5 to TRBJ1-1; 8 bases fit TRBD1. The germline V gene has CDR1 SGHKS and CDR2 YYEKEE (reference sequence). V shed 5 bases, J shed 1 base, and the junction held 7 bases outside the gene matches. This CDR3 spans 15 amino acids. As DNA, the CDR3 is TGTGCCAGCAGTACCGCCGGGACAGGGAACACTGAAGCTTTCTTT. Its protein is CASSTAGTGNTEAFF.

This clone was picked up a small number of times. The chain couples TRBV6-5 to TRBJ2-5; perhaps TRBD2 as D (6 bases). Germline CDR1 and CDR2: MNHEY and SVGAGI. The CDR3 is made up of 15 amino acids. Trimming took 0 bases from V and 5 from J, leaving 13 bases between them. DNA of the CDR3: TGTGCCAGCAGTTACTCTCGGGGGACTGGGGAGACCCAGTACTTC. As protein: CASSYSRGTGETQYF.

Only a few counts were recorded for this clone. The same CDR3 can be traced to other DNA sequences in this sample. This chain uses TRBV5-1 with TRBJ2-3, with TRBD2 matching 8 bases. The V segment lost 1 base and the J segment 1 base; nucleotides outside the gene matches: 2. The germline V gene encodes CDR1 SGHRS and CDR2 YFSETQ. The CDR3 runs to 15 residues. CDR3 DNA sequence: TGCGCCAGCAGCTTGCGGGGACTAGGCACAGATACGCAGTATTTT. Translating gives CASSLRGLGTDTQYF.

V usage is TRBV9 and J usage is TRBJ2-5, with 8 bases aligning to TRBD2. This CDR3 region has 15 residues. Germline V gene sequence: CDR1 SGDLS, CDR2 YYNGEE. Germline trimming cut 0 bases from V and 4 bases from J; bases unmatched to any gene: 5. The chain's CDR3 is CASSVDTAGVETQYF. DNA of the CDR3: TGTGCCAGCAGCGTAGATACAGCGGGGGTAGAGACCCAGTACTTC.

The CDR3 nucleotides are TGCAGCGTCCGAACCCGACAGGGCTTTTCGGGAAACATTCAGTACTTC. It codes for CSVRTRQGFSGNIQYF. The chain joins TRBV29-1 to TRBJ2-4; 7 positions agree with TRBD1. CDR3 size: 16 residues. Germline CDR1 SQVTM, CDR2 ANQGSEA. After removal of 6 bases from V and 6 bases from J, the junction contained 17 bases not matched to a gene.

The chain is built from TRBV4-1 and TRBJ1-5, with unresolved D. V lost 1 base and J 11 bases, leaving 9 bases between the germline ends. The CDR3 contains 12 residues. Germline V lookup: CDR1 MGHRA, CDR2 YSYEKL. The CDR3 nucleotides are TGCGCCAGCAGCCAAGGAGAGGGTTCCCAGCATTTT. This gives the protein CASSQGEGSQHF.

This clone has a count of ten or more. This chain joins TRBV2 and TRBJ2-1; D is perhaps TRBD1 or TRBD2 (5 bases each). V was cut by 5 bases and J by 10 bases, with 15 bases left in between. The germline CDR1 and CDR2 sequences are SNHLY and FYNNEI. The CDR3 runs to 13 residues. This chain's CDR3 is CASSHPGPAEQFF. Here the CDR3 DNA reads TGTGCCAGCAGTCATCCGGGACCCGCCGAGCAGTTCTTC.

The chain has TRBV29-1 and TRBJ2-2; D not resolved. The CDR3 loop spans 11 amino acids. Germline-derived CDR1 and CDR2 are SQVTM and ANQGSEA. Trimming stripped 7 bases from V and 1 base from J, with 4 bases between. The CDR3 bases are TGCAGCGCAAGGAACACCGGGGAGCTGTTTTTT. It specifies CSARNTGELFF.

Only one count was recorded for this clone. The rearrangement joins TRBV5-1 to TRBJ1-6, with a tentative D call TRBD1 (5 bases). V dropped 4 bases and J dropped 0 bases, with 8 bases sitting between them. This CDR3 region has 15 residues. Germline V gene data show CDR1 as SGHRS and CDR2 as YFSETQ. CDR3 loop: CASSMGGSYNSPLHF. In DNA, the CDR3 is TGCGCCAGCAGCATGGGGGGCTCCTATAATTCACCCCTCCACTTT.

The chain has TRBV5-1 and TRBJ2-7, with 7 bases aligning to TRBD1. Per the germline V gene, CDR1 is SGHRS and CDR2 is YFSETQ. The J segment lost 2 bases and the V segment lost 4 bases, leaving 15 bases of the junction unmatched. This CDR3 has 17 residues. The CDR3, as DNA: TGCGCCAGCAGCACCTCCTACCGGGACAGCCAACCCTACGAGCAGTACTTC. Protein product: CASSTSYRDSQPYEQYF.

J is TRBJ2-1 and V is TRBV14, with 9 bases matching TRBD1. CDR1 SGHDN and CDR2 FVKESK come from the germline V gene. The CDR3 loop spans 16 amino acids. Trimming removed 5 bases from V and 1 base from J; junction bases left unmatched: 6. The CDR3 protein is CASSLPGTGSYNEQFF. The CDR3 coding sequence is TGTGCCAGCAGCTTACCTGGGACAGGGTCCTACAATGAGCAGTTCTTC.

This clone was seen once. The chain uses TRBV6-5 and TRBJ1-2, with TRBD1 as a possible D gene (6 bases). Germline V gives CDR1 MNHEY, CDR2 SVGAGI. The CDR3 consists of 13 residues. The V gene lost 5 bases and the J gene lost 5 bases, with 12 bases spanning the gap. The DNA for the CDR3 is TGTGCCAGCAGTCCAGGGGAAACTTATGGCTACACCTTC. Protein product: CASSPGETYGYTF.

Only one count was recorded for this clone. The gene calls are TRBV23-1 and TRBJ2-2; the match to TRBD2 covers 8 bases. TRBV23-1 falls under the ORF class, with uncertain function. V gave up 3 bases and J gave up 7 bases; unmatched junction bases: 13. This CDR3 is built from 17 residues. The CDR3 loop reads CASSQLSRGGINGELFF. The CDR3 nucleotides read TGCGCCAGCAGTCAGCTCTCCCGGGGGGGGATAAACGGGGAGCTGTTTTTT.

This chain uses TRBV5-1 with TRBJ2-5, with 8 bases that match TRBD2. CDR3 length: 15 amino acids. The V segment lost 0 bases and the J segment 3 bases; nucleotides outside the gene matches: 4. Germline CDR1 SGHRS, CDR2 YFSETQ. The CDR3 protein is CASSLAGGAEETQYF. The DNA of the CDR3 is TGCGCCAGCAGCTTGGCCGGGGGGGCCGAAGAGACCCAGTACTTC. Supplemented by reference TRBV5-1 and TRBJ2-5, the full variable domain reads KAGVTQTPRYLIKTRGQQVTLSCSPISGHRSVSWYQQTPGQGLQFLFEYFSETQRNKGNFPGRFSGRQFSNSRSEMNVSTLELGDSALYLCASSLAGGAEETQYFGPGTRLLVL.

This chain uses TRBV15 with TRBJ1-4; possibly TRBD1 for D (5 bases). CDR3 size: 14 residues. CDR1 and CDR2 from the germline V gene are LNHNV and YYDKDF (reference sequence). V was cut by 1 base and J by 7 bases, with 10 bases left in between. The CDR3 loop reads CATSRARELEKLFF. The DNA for the CDR3 is TGTGCCACCAGCAGAGCCAGGGAGCTTGAAAAACTGTTTTTT.

V and J are TRBV30 and TRBJ1-1, with a weak D call TRBD1 (5 bases). Germline values: CDR1 GTSNPN, CDR2 SVGIG (reference sequence). Trimming removed 3 bases at V and 10 bases at J, with 18 bases between. The length of the CDR3 is 13 residues. CDR3 sequence (DNA): TGTGCCTGGAGCCAAATCCGGGGGTTCGGAGCTTTCTTT. Its translation is CAWSQIRGFGAFF. Variable domain in full (rest from reference TRBV30 and TRBJ1-1): SQTIHQWPATLVQPVGSPLSLECTVEGTSNPNLYWYRQAAGRGLQLLFYSVGIGQISSEVPQNLSASRPQDRQFILSSKKLLLSDSGFYLCAWSQIRGFGAFFGQGTRLTVV.

This chain links TRBV5-6 with TRBJ2-2; TRBD2 might be the D (7 bases). Germline CDR1 SGHDT, CDR2 YYEEEE. V lost 6 bases, J lost 2 bases, and 14 bases lay in between. This CDR3 is 15 amino acids long. The CDR3, as DNA: TGTGCCAGCACCGGGGGGCGGATCAACACCGGGGAGCTGTTTTTT. It codes for CASTGGRINTGELFF. Full variable domain (missing parts from reference TRBV5-6 and TRBJ2-2): DAGVTQSPTHLIKTRGQQVTLRCSPKSGHDTVSWYQQALGQGPQFIFQYYEEEERQRGNFPDRFSGHQFPNYSSELNVNALLLGDSALYLCASTGGRINTGELFFGEGSRLTVL.

This clone was picked up a small number of times. Distinct nucleotide sequences in the sample also encode this CDR3. V and J are TRBV7-2 and TRBJ2-1, with TRBD2 matching over 10 bases. Germline trimming cut 4 bases from V and 4 bases from J; bases unmatched to any gene: 4. The CDR3 consists of 15 residues. The germline CDR1 and CDR2 sequences are SGHTA and FQGNSA. The CDR3 loop is CASSSLAGAYNEQFF. CDR3 in DNA: TGTGCCAGCAGCTCGCTAGCGGGGGCATACAATGAGCAGTTCTTC.

The V call is TRBV29-1, the J call TRBJ2-5, with a tentative D call TRBD1 (5 bases). V was trimmed by 4 bases and J by 3 bases, leaving 21 bases between them. The CDR3 contains 16 residues. From germline, CDR1 is SQVTM and CDR2 ANQGSEA. The DNA of the CDR3 is TGCAGCGTTGTACAGGTCCCTCCAGTCCCCGAAGAGACCCAGTACTTC. Translation: CSVVQVPPVPEETQYF.

The CDR3: CASSQQGRNSPLHF. Written as DNA, the CDR3 is TGTGCCAGCAGTCAACAGGGGCGGAATTCACCCCTCCACTTT. The J gene is TRBJ1-6, the V gene TRBV2, with 7 bases aligning to TRBD1. Germline V CDR1 and CDR2: SNHLY, FYNNEI. Germline trimming cut 5 bases from V and 7 bases from J; bases unmatched to any gene: 5. This CDR3 has 14 amino acids.

This chain's CDR3 is CASSVSAPYNEQFF. CDR3 nucleotide sequence: TGTGCCAGCAGCGTTTCCGCGCCCTACAATGAGCAGTTCTTC. The V gene is TRBV9, the J gene TRBJ2-1; D remains unclear. Trimming took off 2 bases at V and 2 bases at J, with 8 bases between the two ends. The CDR3 spans 14 residues. Germline lookup yields CDR1 SGDLS and CDR2 YYNGEE.

The CDR3 bases are TGTGCCAGCAGTGAATCTCGGTTCCCCATTGAAGCTTTCTTT. Residues: CASSESRFPIEAFF. The chain joins TRBV25-1 to TRBJ1-1, with no clear D. The CDR3 runs to 14 residues. Germline values: CDR1 MGHDK, CDR2 SYGVNS. The V gene lost 1 base and the J gene lost 7 bases, with 13 bases spanning the gap.

Concerning this clone itself: This sample also contains other DNA sequences that code for the same CDR3. V gene TRBV29-1 combines with J gene TRBJ1-6, with D tentatively TRBD1 (5 bases). Germline values: CDR1 SQVTM, CDR2 ANQGSEA. The V end lost 4 bases, the J end lost 7 bases, and 11 bases lay between the germline ends. This CDR3 has 13 residues. The CDR3 DNA reads as TGCAGCGTTGGTGGGACGGCGAATTCACCCCTCCACTTT. Protein product: CSVGGTANSPLHF.

This clone was found once. The V gene is TRBV7-8, the J gene TRBJ2-3; 11 bases are a match to TRBD2. Per germline, CDR1 SGHVS and CDR2 FQNEAQ. This CDR3 is 16 amino acids long. V dropped 4 bases and J dropped 1; count of bases not matched to a gene: 4. The CDR3 region has the DNA TGTGCCAGCAGCTCTAGCGGGGGGATCGGCACAGATACGCAGTATTTT. Its protein product is CASSSSGGIGTDTQYF. The entire variable domain, with the rest obtained from reference TRBV7-8 and TRBJ2-3, is as follows: GAGVSQSPRYKVAKRGQDVALRCDPISGHVSLFWYQQALGQGPEFLTYFQNEAQLDKSGLPSDRFFAERPEGSVSTLKIQRTQQEDSAVYLCASSSSGGIGTDTQYFGPGTRLTVL.

This rearrangement joins TRBV30 to TRBJ1-4; 7 bases align to TRBD1. Looked up from germline, CDR1 is GTSNPN and CDR2 is SVGIG (reference sequence). The J segment lost 7 bases and the V segment lost 3 bases, leaving 5 bases of the junction unmatched. The CDR3 covers 13 residues. The CDR3 loop reads CAWSRTGGEKLFF. DNA of the CDR3: TGTGCCTGGAGCCGGACAGGAGGTGAAAAACTGTTTTTT.

The chain couples TRBV7-2 to TRBJ1-3; D possibly corresponds to TRBD1 (6 bases). CDR1 is SGHTA and CDR2 is FQGNSA in the germline V gene. The CDR3 is 14 amino acids. Between the trimmed V and J ends, which lost 2 bases and 4 bases, there was a span of 9 bases. CDR3 sequence reads: CASSLNRVGNTIYF. The CDR3 DNA is TGTGCCAGCAGCTTAAACAGGGTCGGAAACACCATATATTTT. The full variable domain, completed using reference TRBV7-2 and TRBJ1-3, is GAGVSQSPSNKVTEKGKDVELRCDPISGHTALYWYRQSLGQGLEFLIYFQGNSAPDKSGLPSDRFSAERTGGSVSTLTIQRTQQEDSAVYLCASSLNRVGNTIYFGEGSWLTVV.

The V and J genes are TRBV1 and TRBJ2-5; TRBD2, the D gene given by the table, was not confirmed from the DNA. TRBV1 is annotated as a pseudogene. This CDR3 has 16 amino acids. The CDR3 protein is CTRTSGGEHGQETQYF. The CDR3, as DNA: TGCACTCGTACTAGCGGGGGGGAACATGGTCAAGAGACCCAGTACTTC.

This clone was counted only a few times. The chain is built from TRBV7-9 and TRBJ1-1; D is uncertain. V was pared by 1 base and J by 2 bases, with 11 bases between. CDR1 and CDR2 from the germline V gene are SEHNR and FQNEAQ (reference sequence). CDR3 size: 15 residues. The CDR3 sequence is CASSLVPQVNTEAFF. Written as DNA, the CDR3 is TGTGCCAGCAGCTTAGTTCCCCAGGTCAACACTGAAGCTTTCTTT.

In DNA, the CDR3 is TGTGCCAGCAGCCCCCCCGGGACAGGTAATCAGCCCCAGCATTTT. It translates to CASSPPGTGNQPQHF. The chain employs TRBV7-9 and TRBJ1-5; 8 nucleotides line up with TRBD1. The junction had 7 bases not matched to a gene; V was cut back by 5 bases and J by 4 bases. CDR1 is SEHNR, CDR2 FQNEAQ, per germline (reference sequence). The CDR3 extends over 15 amino acids.